This TCR beta chain was sequenced in a study of blood T cell repertoires in COVID-19. Participants' own reports of clinical history determined their cohort assignment. TCRdb's copy holds only in-frame clones and misses some; the assay was immunoSEQ multiplex PCR. Among around 280,000 clones listed, 90% were seen once. The TCR comes from a woman younger than 35 with acute COVID-19. The source material was PBMCs or T cells enriched from blood (not recorded which).

CDR3 nucleotide sequence: TGTGCCAGCAGTGAACTAGCGGGAGCCGGGGAGCAGTACTTC. Its translation: CASSELAGAGEQYF. This rearrangement joins TRBV25-1 to TRBJ2-7, with 10 positions matching TRBD2. The CDR3 runs to 14 residues. Germline trimming cut 2 bases from V and 7 bases from J; bases unmatched to any gene: 5. The germline gives CDR1 MGHDK, CDR2 SYGVNS.